The rows below give T cell receptor beta chains drawn from one sample of a study of T-cell reconstitution after alpha-beta-depleted transplantation in children. TCRdb used MiXCR to reprocess the PCR reads, holding one entry per CDR3 protein. The table has about 980,000 distinct CDR3 sequences, roughly 29% seen once. Sequencing used PBMCs, mostly from graft donor cells, obtained 360 days after TCRalphabeta/CD19-depleted stem cell transplant. All receptors come from a boy younger than two who had a stem cell transplant for SCID, so the T cells may come from the graft donor. Each CDR3 is given with its conserved first and last residue. D genes are given only for firm matches. Only part of the rows carry a size: once, few, many, or a class if the clone is expanded.

clone_size | cdr3_length | j_call | v_call | d_call | cdr3_aa | cdr3_nt
once | 15 | TRBJ1-2 | TRBV20-1 | TRBD1 | CSTLGGTGVWYGYTF | TGCAGTACCTTAGGTGGGACAGGGGTTTGGTATGGCTACACCTTC
few | 17 | TRBJ1-1 | TRBV7-2 | TRBD1 | CASSLVGQETKNTEAFF | TGTGCCAGCAGCTTAGTGGGACAGGAGACTAAGAACACTGAAGCTTTCTTT
few | 16 | TRBJ2-3 | TRBV5-1 | . | CASSLDPRRNTDTQYF | TGCGCCAGCAGCTTGGACCCTAGACGAAACACAGATACGCAGTATTTT
. | 15 | TRBJ1-4 | TRBV5-1 | . | CASSPRRPTNEKLFF | TGCGCCAGCAGCCCCCGGCGCCCAACTAATGAAAAACTGTTTTTT
. | 12 | TRBJ1-5 | TRBV29-1 | TRBD1 | CSVGTADQPQHF | TGCAGCGTGGGGACAGCAGATCAGCCCCAGCATTTT
. | 13 | TRBJ1-5 | TRBV20-1 | . | CSARTTGLSAQHF | TGCAGTGCTAGGACGACAGGATTATCAGCCCAGCATTTT
. | 13 | TRBJ2-1 | TRBV6-5 | . | CAAATGSYNEQFF | TGTGCCGCAGCTACAGGGTCCTACAATGAGCAGTTCTTC
few | 15 | TRBJ2-5 | TRBV4-2 | TRBD2 | CASSYPGLAEETQYF | TGTGCCAGCAGCTACCCGGGACTAGCGGAAGAGACCCAGTACTTC
. | 14 | TRBJ2-7 | TRBV12-3/TRBV12-4 | . | CASSFLQTSYEQYF | TGTGCCAGCAGTTTTCTCCAGACCTCCTACGAGCAGTACTTC
. | 15 | TRBJ2-5 | TRBV14 | . | CASSQDGRGGKTQYF | TGTGCCAGCAGCCAAGACGGAAGGGGAGGAAAGACCCAGTACTTC
once | 19 | TRBJ2-5 | TRBV12-3/TRBV12-4 | TRBD2 | CASSLEARGLAGFKQTQYF | TGTGCCAGCAGTTTAGAGGCAAGAGGACTAGCGGGTTTTAAACAGACCCAGTACTTC
. | 17 | TRBJ2-1 | TRBV29-1 | TRBD2 | CSVDPVLAGGSYNEQFF | TGCAGCGTTGACCCAGTTTTAGCGGGGGGCTCCTACAATGAGCAGTTCTTC
few | 15 | TRBJ2-2 | TRBV7-9 | . | CASRPPGLNTGELFF | TGTGCCAGCAGGCCGCCCGGGTTGAACACCGGGGAGCTGTTTTTT
few | 15 | TRBJ1-5 | TRBV18 | TRBD1 | CASSPRDRAGQPQHF | TGTGCCAGCTCACCTCGGGACAGGGCTGGTCAGCCCCAGCATTTT
many | 15 | TRBJ1-1 | TRBV4-1 | . | CASSELGQMNTEAFF | TGCGCCAGTAGCGAATTAGGACAGATGAACACTGAAGCTTTCTTT
few | 14 | TRBJ1-4 | TRBV10-3 | . | CAISGENAGEKLFF | TGTGCCATCAGTGGAGAGAACGCGGGTGAAAAACTGTTTTTT
. | 14 | TRBJ1-1 | TRBV7-2 | . | CASSPTAQNTEAFF | TGTGCCAGCAGCCCAACTGCACAGAACACTGAAGCTTTCTTT
. | 13 | TRBJ1-5 | TRBV11-2 | . | CASSLERGQPQHF | TGTGCCAGCAGCTTAGAACGGGGCCAGCCCCAGCATTTT
few | 14 | TRBJ1-4 | TRBV5-1 | . | CASRGKGDGEKLFF | TGCGCCAGCAGGGGGAAAGGGGATGGGGAAAAACTGTTTTTT
. | 17 | TRBJ2-7 | TRBV11-1 | TRBD1 | CASSSYPDRVVPYEQYF | TGTGCCAGCAGCTCCTACCCCGACAGGGTAGTTCCCTACGAGCAGTACTTC
many | 16 | TRBJ1-5 | TRBV7-9 | TRBD1 | CASSLTGTGGNQPQHF | TGTGCCAGCAGCTTGACCGGGACAGGGGGCAATCAGCCCCAGCATTTT
. | 15 | TRBJ1-1 | TRBV6-1 | TRBD1 | CASSEQGAGSTEAFF | TGTGCCAGCAGTGAACAGGGGGCGGGTAGCACTGAAGCTTTCTTT
. | 17 | TRBJ2-2 | TRBV7-3 | . | CASSLSFQGWNTGELFF | TGTGCCAGCAGCTTAAGCTTTCAGGGTTGGAACACCGGGGAGCTGTTTTTT
. | 17 | TRBJ2-5 | TRBV9 | TRBD2 | CASSVGGSGGSQETQYF | TGTGCCAGCAGCGTAGGGGGTAGCGGGGGGTCCCAAGAGACCCAGTACTTC
. | 13 | TRBJ2-7 | TRBV20-1 | . | CSARVGSGYEQYF | TGCAGTGCTAGGGTAGGGTCTGGGTACGAGCAGTACTTC
. | 13 | TRBJ2-1 | TRBV20-1 | . | CSVGQGSPNEQFF | TGCAGTGTGGGCCAGGGGTCTCCCAATGAGCAGTTCTTC
. | 13 | TRBJ2-5 | TRBV12-3/TRBV12-4 | . | CASSSPETETQYF | TGTGCCAGCAGTTCCCCTGAGACAGAGACCCAGTACTTC
. | 15 | TRBJ1-2 | TRBV5-1 | . | CASSLVVDSNYGYTF | TGCGCCAGCAGCTTGGTGGTCGACAGTAACTATGGCTACACCTTC
few | 15 | TRBJ2-7 | TRBV20-1 | . | CSARWRAGASYEQYF | TGCAGTGCCAGGTGGCGGGCGGGGGCCTCCTACGAGCAGTACTTC
few | 11 | TRBJ1-1 | TRBV20-1 | . | CSAIVGGGAFF | TGCAGTGCGATCGTGGGCGGTGGGGCTTTCTTT
few | 13 | TRBJ2-3 | TRBV5-1 | . | CASSLDPSDTQYF | TGCGCCAGCAGCTTGGACCCTTCGGATACGCAGTATTTT
. | 14 | TRBJ2-3 | TRBV5-1 | . | CASSVLVSSDTQYF | TGCGCCAGCAGCGTACTGGTCTCGTCAGATACGCAGTATTTT
few | 15 | TRBJ2-1 | TRBV20-1 | TRBD2 | CSASTLAGVYNEQFF | TGCAGTGCCTCGACCCTAGCGGGGGTTTACAATGAGCAGTTCTTC
. | 12 | TRBJ2-1 | TRBV29-1 | . | CSVETGIIEQFF | TGCAGCGTTGAAACAGGGATCATAGAGCAGTTCTTC
. | 17 | TRBJ2-3 | TRBV7-2 | TRBD2 | CASSFVVAGAITDTQYF | TGTGCCAGCAGCTTCGTAGTAGCGGGGGCCATCACAGATACGCAGTATTTT
few | 16 | TRBJ2-5 | TRBV7-9 | TRBD2 | CASSHGTGGPQETQYF | TGTGCCAGCAGCCACGGTACGGGAGGCCCTCAAGAGACCCAGTACTTC
. | 15 | TRBJ1-1 | TRBV7-9 | . | CASSLVRFMNTEAFF | TGTGCCAGCAGCTTAGTTCGGTTCATGAACACTGAAGCTTTCTTT
. | 16 | TRBJ1-5 | TRBV6-1 | . | CASSALGVMGNQPQHF | TGTGCCAGCAGTGCCCTAGGGGTCATGGGCAATCAGCCCCAGCATTTT
few | 15 | TRBJ1-4 | TRBV6-5 | TRBD1 | CASSYTLETGGKLFF | TGTGCCAGCAGTTACACACTAGAGACAGGGGGTAAACTGTTTTTT
once | 14 | TRBJ2-7 | TRBV20-1 | . | CSARGDSSVYEQYF | TGCAGTGCTAGAGGGGACTCCTCCGTTTACGAGCAGTACTTC
. | 13 | TRBJ2-7 | TRBV29-1 | TRBD2 | CSVDAGGPYEQYF | TGCAGCGTTGACGCGGGGGGGCCCTACGAGCAGTACTTC
few | 14 | TRBJ1-1 | TRBV4-1 | . | CASSQDPAVTEAFF | TGCGCCAGCAGCCAAGATCCGGCAGTTACTGAAGCTTTCTTT
few | 13 | TRBJ1-5 | TRBV28 | . | CASSPRALEPQHF | TGTGCCAGCAGCCCCCGGGCGTTGGAGCCCCAGCATTTT
. | 15 | TRBJ2-3 | TRBV2 | . | CASSDGRGSSDTQYF | TGTGCCAGCAGTGATGGGCGGGGCTCGTCAGATACGCAGTATTTT
. | 11 | TRBJ2-7 | TRBV12-3/TRBV12-4 | . | CASSYMHEQYF | TGTGCCAGCAGCTATATGCACGAGCAGTACTTC
. | 15 | TRBJ1-2 | TRBV28 | . | CASSSNRGPRYGYTF | TGTGCCAGCAGTTCCAACCGGGGCCCCAGATATGGCTACACCTTC
. | 16 | TRBJ2-5 | TRBV7-2 | . | CASSLLVAGIGKTQYF | TGTGCCAGCAGCTTATTGGTTGCAGGAATAGGAAAGACCCAGTACTTC
. | 19 | TRBJ2-2 | TRBV6-5 | TRBD2 | CASSYLGLASSRWAGELFF | TGTGCCAGCAGTTACCTGGGACTAGCGTCCTCCCGGTGGGCCGGGGAGCTGTTTTTT